The present entry profiles one TCR beta chain with its context. The antigen is undetermined. In each PCR, synthetic TCR analog templates were spiked in. This table comes from immunoSEQ multiplex PCR, and its TCRdb copy is limited to in-frame clones, with some not included. The sample holds 90,000 or so clones; more than 80% are singletons and the top ten take roughly 0.97%. This sample is drawn from a study of PD-L1 blockade in urothelial cancer. Study observations and caveats: Durable-benefit patients showed greater tumor-associated blood clone expansion at 3 weeks. Better survival was predicted by below-median pretreatment blood TCR clonality.

Documented time point: pretreatment peripheral blood. The V gene's germline CDR1 is SEHNR and CDR2 FQNEAQ (reference sequence). CDR3 length: 14 residues. V gave up 3 bases and J gave up 5 bases; unmatched junction bases: 6. This chain joins TRBV7-9 and TRBJ2-7; 8 bases match TRBD1. The origin of this receptor is an elderly woman with urothelial cancer. The source was PBMCs, collected around atezolizumab (anti-PD-L1) treatment. The CDR3 sequence: CASSLGQGANEQYF. The CDR3 DNA sequence: TGTGCCAGCAGCTTGGGGCAGGGGGCCAACGAGCAGTACTTC.